Each of the 3 T cell receptor beta chains below was sequenced from the same sample in a study of cytomegalovirus exposure and HLA in healthy donors. Repertoires were generated with immunoSEQ multiplex PCR, while TCRdb's copy carries only in-frame clones and drops some. The table records hundreds of thousands of clones, around 87% of them present only once. Sequences were obtained from PBMCs. The receptors shown here come from a young woman in good health and CMV-seropositive.

V and J are TRBV30 and TRBJ2-2; D unclear. Germline loops: CDR1 GTSNPN, CDR2 SVGIG (reference sequence). V was clipped by 5 bases and J by 6 bases, with 7 bases between them. This CDR3 is 11 amino acids long. The CDR3: CAWRVAGELFF. As DNA, the CDR3 is TGTGCCTGGCGGGTGGCCGGGGAGCTGTTTTTT.

This clone was seen just once. The same CDR3 arises from other DNA sequences in this sample as well. The chain is built from TRBV28 and TRBJ1-5; D remains ambiguous. Germline CDR1 is MDHEN and CDR2 is SYDVKM. This CDR3 contains 14 residues. Trimming pared 3 bases from V and 1 base from J, leaving 7 bases between. The chain's CDR3 is CASSLGGSNQPQHF. CDR3 nucleotide sequence: TGTGCCAGCAGTTTGGGAGGAAGCAATCAGCCCCAGCATTTT. Complete variable domain (other parts from reference TRBV28 and TRBJ1-5): DVKVTQSSRYLVKRTGEKVFLECVQDMDHENMFWYRQDPGLGLRLIYFSYDVKMKEKGDIPEGYSVSREKKERFSLILESASTNQTSMYLCASSLGGSNQPQHFGDGTRLSIL.

The gene calls are TRBV19 and TRBJ2-1, with TRBD2 as a possible D gene (7 bases). The V gene's germline CDR1 is LNHDA and CDR2 SQIVND (reference sequence). Trimming left V 5 bases short and J 7 bases short, with 12 bases between. The CDR3 loop spans 13 amino acids. This CDR3 is CASSPGGGNEQFF. In DNA, the CDR3 is TGTGCCAGTAGTCCGGGGGGCGGGAATGAGCAGTTCTTC. Using reference TRBV19 and TRBJ2-1 for the parts outside the CDR3, the full variable domain is DGGITQSPKYLFRKEGQNVTLSCEQNLNHDAMYWYRQDPGQGLRLIYYSQIVNDFQKGDIAEGYSVSREKKESFPLTVTSAQKNPTAFYLCASSPGGGNEQFFGPGTRLTVL.